A single TCR beta chain is shown here with its context. The record originates from a study of blood T cell repertoires in COVID-19. TCRdb's table, derived via immunoSEQ multiplex PCR, lists solely in-frame clones and lacks some. The sample lists 150,000 to 200,000 clones, 87% occurring once. Sequencing was carried out using peripheral blood. This TCR was recovered from a woman in her fifties or sixties who had recovered from COVID-19.

The CDR3 coding sequence is TGTGCCAGCAGCCAAGATGGACTAGCAGGAGATACGCAGTATTTT. As protein: CASSQDGLAGDTQYF. The chain employs TRBV3-1 (or the pseudogene TRBV3-2) and TRBJ2-3; 8 bases are a match to TRBD2. Trimming at V came to 0 bases and at J to 5 bases, leaving 4 bases not matched to a gene. There are 15 residues in the CDR3. Germline V gene sequence: CDR1 LGHDT, CDR2 YNNKEL (reference sequence).